A selection of T cell receptor beta chains follows, all from one sample in a study of graft-versus-host responses after intestinal transplantation. No antigen has been assigned to these receptors. Assay: immunoSEQ multiplex PCR; the TCRdb copy retains only in-frame clones and omits some. The table shows around 96,000 clones, with roughly 90% occurring only once. The sample in question was unstimulated CD4+ T cells sorted from spleen or lymph node cells, obtained before intestinal transplant. These receptors were taken from a human donor who received an intestinal transplant. The CDR3 runs from the conserved cysteine through the conserved F or W. D genes are given only for firm matches. Some rows have no size entry. The others give once, few or many, or a class for an expanded clone.

TRBD2 | 15 | TRBJ2-1 | NA | TRBV10-2 | CASSVSGGSYNEQFF | TGCGCCAGCAGTGTTTCCGGGGGGTCTTACAATGAGCAGTTCTTC
TRBD1 | 16 | TRBJ2-7 | NA | TRBV19 | CASRPYGTGDSYEQYF | TGTGCCAGTAGACCCTATGGGACAGGCGACTCCTACGAGCAGTACTTC
NA | 16 | TRBJ1-6 | NA | TRBV6-5 | CASSYWGSSYNSPLHF | TGTGCCAGCAGTTACTGGGGCAGCTCCTATAATTCACCCCTCCACTTT
NA | 11 | TRBJ2-1 | NA | TRBV5-5 | CASSSYIEQFF | TGTGCCAGCAGCTCATACATAGAGCAGTTCTTC
NA | 16 | TRBJ1-6 | NA | TRBV5-1 | CASSLARNRANSPLHF | TGCGCCAGCAGCTTGGCCCGTAACAGGGCTAATTCACCCCTCCACTTT
NA | 13 | TRBJ1-2 | once | TRBV2 | CASSEGQGHGYTF | TGTGCCAGCAGTGAAGGGCAGGGCCATGGCTACACCTTC
TRBD1 | 17 | TRBJ1-5 | NA | TRBV4-1 | CASSQLGGAYSNQPQHF | TGCGCCAGCAGCCAACTAGGGGGCGCTTATAGCAATCAGCCCCAGCATTTT
NA | 12 | TRBJ1-1 | NA | TRBV6-6 | CASSYSSEAAFF | TGTGCCAGCAGTTACTCTTCGGAGGCGGCTTTCTTT
TRBD2 | 15 | TRBJ2-1 | NA | TRBV9 | CASSVGTSGYNEQFF | TGTGCCAGCAGCGTAGGGACTAGCGGCTACAATGAGCAGTTCTTC
TRBD2 | 17 | TRBJ2-3 | NA | TRBV5-1 | CASSYQTSGGFTDTQYF | TGCGCCAGCAGCTACCAAACTAGCGGGGGTTTCACAGATACGCAGTATTTT
TRBD1 | 14 | TRBJ2-3 | NA | TRBV6-1 | CASRTGGGTDTQYF | TGTGCCAGCAGAACAGGGGGCGGCACAGATACGCAGTATTTT
TRBD2 | 24 | TRBJ2-6 | NA | TRBV19 | CASSAIKGTGSSSGFASGANVLTF | TGTGCCAGTTCGGCAATCAAAGGGACTGGCTCTTCTAGCGGGTTTGCCTCTGGGGCCAACGTCCTGACTTTC
TRBD2 | 15 | TRBJ2-3 | once | TRBV5-1 | CASSLQRGMPDTQYF | TGCGCCAGCAGCTTGCAGCGGGGGATGCCAGATACGCAGTATTTT
TRBD2 | 15 | TRBJ2-7 | few | TRBV13 | CASSIRGLVSYEQYF | TGTGCCAGCAGCATAAGAGGACTAGTCTCCTACGAGCAGTACTTC
TRBD1 | 15 | TRBJ2-3 | once | TRBV5-1 | CASSLGQGSTDTQYF | TGCGCCAGCAGCCTTGGACAGGGTAGCACAGATACGCAGTATTTT
TRBD1 | 13 | TRBJ2-5 | NA | TRBV7-8 | CASSGQGWETQYF | TGTGCCAGCAGCGGACAGGGGTGGGAGACCCAGTACTTC
TRBD2 | 16 | TRBJ2-7 | NA | TRBV28 | CASSSPASGRFYEQYF | TGTGCCAGCAGTTCCCCAGCAAGCGGGAGATTCTACGAGCAGTACTTC
NA | 14 | TRBJ1-3 | NA | TRBV6-1 | CASSPRGGGNTIYF | TGTGCCAGCAGTCCCCGGGGGGGTGGAAACACCATATATTTT
NA | 14 | TRBJ2-5 | once | TRBV7-2 | CASSFPRGQETQYF | TGTGCCAGCAGCTTTCCCCGGGGCCAAGAGACCCAGTACTTC
NA | 16 | TRBJ2-6 | NA | TRBV18 | CASSTLGATGANVLTF | TGTGCCAGCTCAACCCTAGGGGCGACTGGGGCCAACGTCCTGACTTTC
NA | 14 | TRBJ1-4 | NA | TRBV27 | CASGTRRDNEKLFF | TGTGCCAGCGGAACTAGACGGGATAATGAAAAACTGTTTTTT
NA | 15 | TRBJ2-1 | NA | TRBV10-1 | CASSEGPGVANEQFF | TGCGCCAGCAGTGAGGGCCCGGGAGTTGCTAATGAGCAGTTCTTC
NA | 14 | TRBJ1-2 | NA | TRBV6-5 | CASSYRIGLYGYTF | TGTGCCAGCAGTTATAGGATTGGGCTCTATGGCTACACCTTC
NA | 15 | TRBJ1-1 | NA | TRBV7-9 | CASSFLSVGWTEAFF | TGTGCCAGCAGCTTTCTGTCAGTCGGTTGGACAGAAGCTTTCTTT
TRBD1 | 13 | TRBJ1-1 | once | TRBV4-3 | CASSQGQGAEAFF | TGCGCCAGCAGCCAAGGACAGGGGGCTGAAGCTTTCTTT
NA | 15 | TRBJ2-3 | NA | TRBV6-1 | CASSELPGNTHTQYF | TGTGCCAGCAGTGAATTGCCGGGTAATACCCATACGCAGTATTTT